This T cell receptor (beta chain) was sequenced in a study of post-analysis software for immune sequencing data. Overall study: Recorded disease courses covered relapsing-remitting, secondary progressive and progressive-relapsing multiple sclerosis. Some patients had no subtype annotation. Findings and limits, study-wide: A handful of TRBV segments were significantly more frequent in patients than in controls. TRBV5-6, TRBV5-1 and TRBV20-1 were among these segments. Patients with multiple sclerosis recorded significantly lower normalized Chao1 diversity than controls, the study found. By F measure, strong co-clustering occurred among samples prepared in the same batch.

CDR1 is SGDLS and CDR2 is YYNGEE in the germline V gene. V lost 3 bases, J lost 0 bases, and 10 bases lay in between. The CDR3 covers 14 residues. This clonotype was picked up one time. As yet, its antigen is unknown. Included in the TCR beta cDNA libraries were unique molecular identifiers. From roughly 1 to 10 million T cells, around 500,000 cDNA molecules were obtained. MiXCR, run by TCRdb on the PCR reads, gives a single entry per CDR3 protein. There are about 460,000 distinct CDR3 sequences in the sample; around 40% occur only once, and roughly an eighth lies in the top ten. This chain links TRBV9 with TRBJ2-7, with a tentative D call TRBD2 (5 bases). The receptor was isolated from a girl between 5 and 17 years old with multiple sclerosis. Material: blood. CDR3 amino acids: CASSAGLHSYEQYF. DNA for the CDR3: TGTGCCAGCAGCGCCGGACTCCACTCCTACGAGCAGTACTTC.